The rows below give T cell receptor beta chains drawn from one sample of a study of T-cell reconstitution after alpha-beta-depleted transplantation in children. Each CDR3 protein is one row after TCRdb ran MiXCR on the PCR reads. The sample holds about 480,000 distinct CDR3 sequences, around 13% seen once. The sample in question was PBMCs from the stem cell graft donor, obtained from the stem cell graft. The receptors shown here come from a human donor who donated a stem cell graft to a child with combined immunodeficiency. The CDR3 runs from the conserved cysteine through the conserved F or W. D genes are given only for firm matches. Clone size is given for some rows only: seen once, a few or many times, or a class if the clone is expanded.

NA | TRBJ1-5 | TRBV29-1 | NA | CSVRMAANQPQHF | TGCAGCGTCCGAATGGCAGCGAATCAGCCCCAGCATTTT
TRBD1 | TRBJ1-2 | TRBV20-1 | NA | CSAGTGANHGYTF | TGCAGTGCTGGGACAGGGGCTAACCATGGCTACACCTTC
NA | TRBJ1-3 | TRBV12-3/TRBV12-4 | few | CASTPGGDTIYF | TGTGCCAGCACCCCGGGCGGGGACACCATATATTTT
TRBD2 | TRBJ2-3 | TRBV12-3/TRBV12-4 | many | CASSDSGAGPDTQYF | TGTGCCAGCAGCGATAGCGGGGCCGGGCCAGATACGCAGTATTTT
TRBD2 | TRBJ2-7 | TRBV6-2/TRBV6-3 | NA | CASSTSGGPGDEQYF | TGTGCCAGCAGTACCTCGGGAGGTCCCGGCGACGAGCAGTACTTC
TRBD1 | TRBJ2-7 | TRBV10-3 | NA | CAISESGQGGEQYF | TGTGCCATCAGTGAGAGCGGACAGGGGGGCGAGCAGTACTTC
TRBD2 | TRBJ2-3 | TRBV20-1 | NA | CSSGLAGGITDTQYF | TGCAGTTCGGGACTAGCGGGAGGGATCACAGATACGCAGTATTTT
TRBD1 | TRBJ1-5 | TRBV29-1 | NA | CSVGTGSQNQPQHF | TGCAGCGTTGGGACAGGGTCCCAGAATCAGCCCCAGCATTTT
NA | TRBJ1-3 | TRBV4-1 | NA | CASSQGTGGNTIYF | TGCGCCAGCAGCCAAGGGACTGGGGGAAACACCATATATTTT
NA | TRBJ2-1 | TRBV12-3/TRBV12-4 | few | CASIGTQPHIEQFF | TGTGCCAGCATCGGGACGCAGCCGCATATTGAGCAGTTCTTC
NA | TRBJ2-7 | TRBV18 | NA | CASSPGVGSGASYEQYF | TGTGCCAGCTCACCAGGGGTCGGTAGCGGAGCCTCCTACGAGCAGTACTTC
NA | TRBJ2-7 | TRBV21-1 | NA | CASSKAGQGESSYEQYF | TGTGCCAGCAGCAAAGCAGGACAGGGAGAAAGCTCCTACGAGCAGTACTTC
TRBD1 | TRBJ2-7 | TRBV5-1 | few | CASTLRDRGAYEQYF | TGCGCCAGCACGCTCCGTGACAGGGGGGCCTACGAGCAGTACTTC
NA | TRBJ1-1 | TRBV25-1 | many | CASSDSGGAFF | TGTGCCAGCAGTGATTCCGGAGGTGCTTTCTTT
NA | TRBJ2-2 | TRBV6-5 | many | CASSYGTGPGELFF | TGTGCCAGCAGTTACGGCACAGGGCCCGGGGAGCTGTTTTTT